Below are 22 T cell receptor beta chains sequenced from a single sample in a study of human T cells and chemical hapten exposure. Using its own MiXCR run on the RACE reads, TCRdb lists one record per CDR3 protein. The sample holds 300,000 to 450,000 distinct CDR3 sequences, approximately 5% seen once. As for time point: patch test 1, 2 weeks after DPC sensitization. The treatment was: therapeutic diphenylcyclopropenone sensitization with weekly scalp DPC. Source: whole blood, taken in connection with sensitization to the hapten diphenylcyclopropenone (DPC). The receptors were sampled from a woman between 45 and 60 years old with alopecia areata. Some clones in this sample may be carry-over from other donors' samples.

This chain uses TRBV27 with TRBJ1-1, with D uncertain. CDR3 length equals 18 residues. Germline CDR1 MNHEY, CDR2 SMNVEV (reference sequence). Trimming cost V 2 bases and J 6 bases, with 25 bases left between them. CDR3 sequence (DNA): TGTGCCAGCAGTTTAGATGTCGGAATTGGCGCCGGCCACGCTGAAGCTTTCTTT. Encoded protein: CASSLDVGIGAGHAEAFF.

This clonotype was picked up many times. The chain is built from TRBV7-9 and TRBJ2-7, with D possibly matching TRBD1 (6 bases). The CDR3 loop spans 14 amino acids. V lost 5 bases to trimming and J lost 5 bases, with 16 bases between them. Germline lookup yields CDR1 SEHNR and CDR2 FQNEAQ (reference sequence). The CDR3 protein is CASSPDRSVHEQYF. The CDR3 DNA sequence: TGTGCCAGCAGCCCTGACAGGAGTGTACACGAGCAGTACTTC.

This clonotype was recorded at least ten times. The chain is built from TRBV10-3 and TRBJ2-3; 15 bases line up with TRBD2. The CDR3 extends over 19 amino acids. Germline assignment: CDR1 ENHRY and CDR2 SYGVKD. Unmatched junction bases numbered 9, after V lost 2 bases and J lost 3 bases. The CDR3 protein is CAISEPWTSGGARTDTQYF. The CDR3 region has the DNA TGTGCCATCAGTGAGCCGTGGACTAGCGGGGGGGCACGGACAGATACGCAGTATTTT.

This clonotype came up once. A clone one base away is much larger, so this may be a read error. The chain recombines TRBV6-1 with TRBJ2-7; 8 positions match TRBD1. The CDR3 covers 14 residues. The V gene's germline CDR1 is MNHNS and CDR2 SASEGT. DNA for the CDR3: TGTGCCGGCAGTCAGGGGGCTAACGCCTACGAGCAGTACTTC. This encodes CAGSQGANAYEQYF.

In its sample, this clonotype was seen a few times. CDR3 nucleotides: TGTGCCAGCAGCTTAACAGGGGGCGGAATAGGGAACTATGGCTACACCTTC. Translated: CASSLTGGGIGNYGYTF. This chain connects TRBV13 to TRBJ1-2, with TRBD1 matching 9 bases. The CDR3 loop spans 17 amino acids. Germline assignment: CDR1 PRHDT and CDR2 FYEKMQ (reference sequence). J lost 2 bases, V lost 2 bases, and 9 bases had no gene match.

This clonotype has a count of ten or more. The rearrangement links TRBV20-1 to TRBJ1-5; no definite D call. CDR1 and CDR2 (germline): DFQATT, SNEGSKA (reference sequence). The CDR3 spans 15 residues. Deletions cut 0 bases from V and 1 base from J, with 10 bases between. CDR3 protein: CSARDGSMSNQPQHF. As DNA, the CDR3 is TGCAGTGCTAGAGATGGGTCCATGAGCAATCAGCCCCAGCATTTT.

This clonotype was picked up many times. The rearrangement joins TRBV12-3 or TRBV12-4 to TRBJ2-3; a possible D gene is TRBD1 (6 bases). CDR3 length equals 12 residues. The V end was cut by 11 bases, the J end by 1 base, with 10 bases between. CDR3: CAGGRGTDTQYF. In DNA, the CDR3 is TGTGCCGGGGGCCGCGGCACAGATACGCAGTATTTT.

This clonotype was detected a few times. V gene TRBV20-1 combines with J gene TRBJ2-6, with a possible D match to TRBD2 (6 bases). The V gene lost 0 bases and the J gene lost 0 bases, with 21 bases spanning the gap. Germline V gene lookup returns CDR1 DFQATT and CDR2 SNEGSKA (reference sequence). The CDR3 consists of 20 residues. The CDR3 region is CSARDRGFAGPSSGANVLTF. The CDR3, as DNA: TGCAGTGCTAGAGATCGGGGGTTTGCGGGGCCAAGCTCTGGGGCCAACGTCCTGACTTTC.

Concerning this clonotype itself: This may come from a read error, since a much larger clone is one base off. V and J are TRBV20-1 and TRBJ2-3, with TRBD2 matching over 10 bases. Germline assignment: CDR1 DFQATT and CDR2 SNEGSKA (reference sequence). This CDR3 is 14 amino acids long. The CDR3 region is CCGTSGNPTDTQYF. CDR3 nucleotides: TGCTGTGGCACTAGCGGGAATCCTACAGATACGCAGTATTTT.

This clonotype showed up many times. The chain links TRBV5-6 to TRBJ1-4; 9 positions match TRBD1. The CDR3 has 15 residues. Germline trimming cut 0 bases from V and 7 bases from J; bases unmatched to any gene: 4. CDR1 and CDR2 (germline): SGHDT, YYEEEE. The DNA for the CDR3 is TGTGCCAGCAGCTTGGGGGGACAGGGAACTGAAAAACTGTTTTTT. Its protein is CASSLGGQGTEKLFF.

This clonotype appeared a few times. The V call is TRBV29-1, the J call TRBJ2-7, with D unresolved. The V and J ends lost 4 bases and 3 bases respectively, with 10 bases between them. The CDR3 is 12 amino acids. Per the germline V gene, CDR1 is SQVTM and CDR2 is ANQGSEA. As DNA, the CDR3 is TGCAGCGTTGTGGGCGTCCGCTACGAGCAGTACTTC. It specifies CSVVGVRYEQYF.

The chain uses TRBV9 and TRBJ2-7; tentatively, D is TRBD1 or TRBD2 (5 bases each). The ends were cut back, 0 bases at V and 5 bases at J, with 12 bases in the middle. CDR3 length equals 14 residues. CDR1 and CDR2 (germline): SGDLS, YYNGEE. CDR3 sequence: CASSVGDQRNEQYF. As DNA, the CDR3 is TGTGCCAGCAGCGTAGGGGACCAGCGCAACGAGCAGTACTTC.

The V gene is TRBV20-1, the J gene TRBJ2-3, with D maybe TRBD2 (5 bases). Germline-derived CDR1 and CDR2 are DFQATT and SNEGSKA (reference sequence). Deletions cut 3 bases from V and 2 bases from J, with 12 bases between. The CDR3 consists of 14 residues. The CDR3 nucleotides read TGCAGTGCTAGGGCTAGCCGATACACAGATACGCAGTATTTT. Encoded protein: CSARASRYTDTQYF.

The chain carries TRBV7-3 and TRBJ2-1; D might be TRBD2 (6 bases). The germline CDR1 and CDR2 sequences are SGHTA and FQGTGA. This CDR3 comprises 17 residues. Trimming shortened V by 4 bases and J by 2 bases, and 18 bases separated the two germline ends. In DNA form, the CDR3 reads TGTGCCAGCAGCTCGTCCCTCGGCGGGGTGGCCTACAATGAGCAGTTCTTC. This sequence encodes CASSSSLGGVAYNEQFF.

This chain uses TRBV18 with TRBJ1-4, with D unclear. Germline V CDR1 and CDR2: KGHSH, LQKENI. Trimming stripped 3 bases from V and 8 bases from J, with 13 bases between. This CDR3 spans 14 amino acids. CDR3 bases: TGTGCCAGCTCACCCCCAGGAATAGAAGAAAAACTGTTTTTT. Translating gives CASSPPGIEEKLFF.

This clonotype was found many times. The chain joins TRBV20-1 to TRBJ2-1; tentative D call: TRBD1 (6 bases). V lost 6 bases and J 9 bases, leaving 18 bases between the germline ends. The CDR3 has 13 amino acids. Germline loops: CDR1 DFQATT, CDR2 SNEGSKA (reference sequence). CDR3 in amino acids: CSAPGAGLREQFF. Here the CDR3 DNA reads TGCAGTGCCCCAGGGGCAGGGCTGCGTGAGCAGTTCTTC.

The V call is TRBV3-1, the J call TRBJ1-1; D is undetermined. The CDR3 covers 14 residues. CDR1 is LGHDT and CDR2 is YNNKEL in the germline V gene (reference sequence). Trimming took 2 bases from V and 2 from J, leaving 9 bases between them. For the CDR3, the DNA is TGTGCCAGCAGCCAACCTACAGCTAACACTGAAGCTTTCTTT. Protein sequence: CASSQPTANTEAFF.

This clonotype was detected ten times or more. V is TRBV27 and J is TRBJ1-1; weak D call: TRBD1 (6 bases). This CDR3 region has 15 residues. Germline V gives CDR1 MNHEY, CDR2 SMNVEV (reference sequence). The V and J ends lost 1 base and 2 bases respectively, with 11 bases between them. The CDR3 DNA follows: TGTGCCAGCAGTTTATTTGGGACACTCAACACTGAAGCTTTCTTT. It encodes CASSLFGTLNTEAFF.

This clonotype was seen repeatedly, ten times or more. The chain combines TRBV20-1 with TRBJ2-7; the D gene is possibly TRBD2 (6 bases). CDR1 and CDR2 (germline): DFQATT, SNEGSKA (reference sequence). The CDR3 sequence is 14 residues long. V lost 1 base, J lost 4 bases, and 14 bases lay in between. Here the CDR3 reads CSARVSSGRYEQYF. For the CDR3, the DNA is TGCAGTGCTAGAGTGAGTAGCGGTCGTTACGAGCAGTACTTC.

This chain links TRBV9 with TRBJ2-7, with D possibly TRBD1 on 6 matching bases. The CDR3 extends over 15 amino acids. Germline loops: CDR1 SGDLS, CDR2 YYNGEE. The V gene lost 0 bases and the J gene lost 3 bases, with 13 bases spanning the gap. The CDR3, as DNA: TGTGCCAGCAGCGTAGATTGGGGGCGCAGCTACGAGCAGTACTTC. This encodes CASSVDWGRSYEQYF.

This sequence joins TRBV5-1 and TRBJ1-1; D is uncertain. The CDR3 consists of 14 residues. V was cut by 4 bases and J by 5 bases, with 15 bases left in between. Germline CDR1 reads SGHRS; CDR2 reads YFSETQ. Here the CDR3 reads CASSLRVSVTEAFF. The CDR3 DNA sequence: TGCGCCAGCAGCCTGAGGGTGTCGGTAACTGAAGCTTTCTTT.

Note on this clonotype: A much more abundant neighbour one base away suggests this may be a read error. The chain couples TRBV29-1 to TRBJ1-1; 8 bases are shared with TRBD1. This CDR3 is built from 12 residues. The germline CDR1 and CDR2 sequences are SQVTM and ANQGSEA. The ends lost 5 bases at V and 5 bases at J; junction bases unmatched: 4. The CDR3 protein is CSVYTGGTEAFF. The CDR3 DNA sequence: TGCAGCGTTTACACAGGGGGGACTGAAGCTTTCTTT.